The TCR beta chain described here comes from a study of cytomegalovirus exposure and HLA in healthy donors. V shed 3 bases and J shed 3 bases, with 14 bases lying between them. CDR3 length: 16 amino acids. The germline V gene encodes CDR1 MNHEY and CDR2 SMNVEV (reference sequence). It was with 60 Vbeta and 13 Jbeta primers that the PCR ran. Generated by immunoSEQ multiplex PCR, the TCRdb table keeps only in-frame clones and is missing some. The table has roughly 82,000 clones, about three quarters seen once. Findings of the study overall: In a later analysis, 16,951 TCR beta sequences were associated with HLA alleles at 0.05 false discovery rate. Under in vitro conditions, three CMV-associated chains were confirmed as specific for CMV antigens. 164 TCR beta chains were listed as cytomegalovirus-associated. Presence/absence analyses assumed roughly uniform sequencing depth across donors, which may not hold.

For this clone: Its matching antigen is unknown.

The source material was PBMCs. The chain combines TRBV27 with TRBJ2-2; tentatively, D is TRBD1 (5 bases). The sequence was obtained from a woman aged 40 to 55 in good health and CMV-seropositive. The CDR3 DNA sequence: TGTGCCAGCAGTTTTTCGGCAGGGTCTTACACCGGGGAGCTGTTTTTT. The encoded protein is CASSFSAGSYTGELFF.